These 12 T cell receptor beta chains originate from one sample sequenced in a study of blood T cell repertoires in COVID-19. Sequencing used immunoSEQ multiplex PCR; TCRdb keeps in-frame clones, though not all of them. The repertoire includes around 200,000 clones, 80% to 90% of them detected once, and 2.5% sits in the top ten. The sample was peripheral blood. The receptors originated from a middle-aged man with active or convalescent COVID-19.

The chain employs TRBV7-9 and TRBJ2-1; 10 bases agree with TRBD2. CDR3 length: 18 amino acids. The germline V gene encodes CDR1 SEHNR and CDR2 FQNEAQ (reference sequence). V dropped 1 base and J dropped 0; count of bases not matched to a gene: 6. CDR3 sequence: CASSLDGLAAASYNEQFF. In DNA form, the CDR3 reads TGTGCCAGCAGCTTAGACGGACTAGCGGCGGCCTCCTACAATGAGCAGTTCTTC.

This chain links TRBV21-1 with TRBJ2-7; the D call in the table, TRBD2, was not verified against the DNA. TRBV21-1 is a pseudogene segment. The CDR3 spans 17 residues. The DNA for the CDR3 is TGTGCCAGCAGCAAAACAAAAAACAAGGGACTAGAATACGAGCAGTACTTC. Its protein product is CASSKTKNKGLEYEQYF.

This clone has just one count. The gene calls are TRBV6-4 and TRBJ1-1; D gene unclear. V dropped 3 bases and J dropped 1 base, with 6 bases sitting between them. The germline V gene has CDR1 MRHNA and CDR2 SNTAGT. The CDR3 loop spans 13 amino acids. The CDR3 bases are TGTGCCAGCAGTGAATCCAGGAACACTGAAGCTTTCTTT. Translating it yields CASSESRNTEAFF.

V and J are TRBV6-5 and TRBJ1-2; no reliable D call. The V gene's germline CDR1 is MNHEY and CDR2 SVGAGI. The CDR3 is made up of 11 amino acids. V lost 7 bases to trimming and J lost 7 bases, with 10 bases between them. The CDR3 loop is CASTTGGGYTF. The DNA for the CDR3 is TGTGCCAGCACCACGGGTGGTGGCTACACCTTC.

This chain uses TRBV6-5 with TRBJ1-5; possible D gene TRBD1, 5 bases. Germline V gene lookup returns CDR1 MNHEY and CDR2 SVGAGI. Trimming shortened V by 8 bases and J by 6 bases, and 17 bases separated the two germline ends. The CDR3 is 14 amino acids. CDR3 DNA sequence: TGTGCCAGCTCGTCGGAGAGGAGGGGTCAGCCCCAGCATTTT. Protein product: CASSSERRGQPQHF.

This clone came up once. V is TRBV5-6 and J is TRBJ1-1, with D hard to call. Trimming took off 1 base at V and 4 bases at J, with 8 bases between the two ends. Germline CDR1 reads SGHDT; CDR2 reads YYEEEE. The CDR3 consists of 13 residues. CDR3 bases: TGTGCCAGCAGCTTGTCCACTGGCACTGAAGCTTTCTTT. Its protein product is CASSLSTGTEAFF.

This chain joins TRBV4-3 and TRBJ1-5; TRBD1 is a possible D gene (5 bases). The CDR3 loop spans 16 amino acids. With 0 bases removed from V and 4 bases from J, the gap between germline ends came to 13 bases. Germline V gene data show CDR1 as LGHNA and CDR2 as YSLEER. DNA of the CDR3: TGCGCCAGCAGCCAAGATTTTGGGGCGCAGAATCAGCCCCAGCATTTT. As protein: CASSQDFGAQNQPQHF.

The gene calls are TRBV10-3 and TRBJ1-1, with D tentatively TRBD1 (6 bases). Trimming left V 0 bases short and J 4 bases short, with 18 bases between. Germline loops: CDR1 ENHRY, CDR2 SYGVKD. The CDR3 is 17 residues long. CDR3 in amino acids: CAISESTRGARGTEAFF. The CDR3 DNA reads TGTGCCATCAGTGAGTCGACTCGGGGGGCGAGGGGCACTGAAGCTTTCTTT.

This chain uses TRBV2 with TRBJ2-2; 9 positions match TRBD2. Trimming cost V 10 bases and J 1 base; bases outside gene matches: 13. The CDR3 has 17 residues. Germline values: CDR1 SNHLY, CDR2 FYNNEI. The DNA of the CDR3 is TGTGCCACCCAGACTTATAGCGGGGGAGGGAACACCGGGGAGCTGTTTTTT. Its protein is CATQTYSGGGNTGELFF.

The rearrangement joins TRBV3-1 (or the pseudogene TRBV3-2) to TRBJ1-1, with 7 positions matching TRBD1. The CDR3 extends over 14 amino acids. Per the germline V gene, CDR1 is LGHDT and CDR2 is YNNKEL (reference sequence). Trimming at V came to 4 bases and at J to 5 bases, leaving 7 bases not matched to a gene. DNA of the CDR3: TGTGCCAGCAGCCCGCTTTCCAGGGGGACTGAAGCTTTCTTT. Protein: CASSPLSRGTEAFF.

This rearrangement joins TRBV9 to TRBJ1-1; unclear D gene. The CDR3 spans 14 residues. V dropped 4 bases and J dropped 3 bases, with 13 bases sitting between them. Germline V gene data show CDR1 as SGDLS and CDR2 as YYNGEE. CDR3 coding DNA: TGTGCCAGCAGCACACGACAATTCGACACTGAAGCTTTCTTT. Protein product: CASSTRQFDTEAFF.

This chain connects TRBV5-6 to TRBJ2-4; 7 bases match TRBD1. V gave up 2 bases and J gave up 0 bases; unmatched junction bases: 8. The germline CDR1 and CDR2 sequences are SGHDT and YYEEEE. The CDR3 sequence is 17 residues long. The CDR3 protein is CASSFWGTGVAKNIQYF. CDR3 bases: TGTGCCAGCAGCTTTTGGGGTACAGGGGTAGCCAAAAACATTCAGTACTTC. The entire variable domain, with the rest obtained from reference TRBV5-6 and TRBJ2-4, is as follows: DAGVTQSPTHLIKTRGQQVTLRCSPKSGHDTVSWYQQALGQGPQFIFQYYEEEERQRGNFPDRFSGHQFPNYSSELNVNALLLGDSALYLCASSFWGTGVAKNIQYFGAGTRLSVL.